This T cell receptor beta chain was identified during a study of blood T cell repertoires in COVID-19. V was clipped by 4 bases and J by 3 bases, with 12 bases between them. This CDR3 region has 15 residues. The germline gives CDR1 SNHLY, CDR2 FYNNEI. Measured with immunoSEQ multiplex PCR; TCRdb has only the in-frame clones, and not every one. The sample lists fewer than 65,000 clones, around 75% occurring once. The chain couples TRBV2 to TRBJ2-2; D perhaps matches TRBD2 (7 bases). This clonotype was obtained from a human donor in a cohort sampled during active COVID-19. Sequencing used peripheral blood. The CDR3 region is CASSVAGAYTGELFF. The DNA of the CDR3 is TGTGCCAGCAGTGTCGCGGGGGCCTACACCGGGGAGCTGTTTTTT.